This is a list of T cell receptor beta chains from one sample in a study of T cells in Graves' hyperthyroidism and ophthalmopathy. TCRdb reanalysed the multiplex PCR reads using MiXCR and keeps one entry per CDR3 protein. The sample records about 600,000 distinct CDR3 sequences, around 15% being singletons. The sequenced sample was blood. These receptors all come from a woman aged 40 to 49 with Graves' ophthalmopathy. Both conserved end residues are part of each CDR3. D genes are given only for firm matches. The size of a clone is reported for some rows only, either as once, few or many, or as a class for expanded clones.

clone size	V gene	J gene	D gene	CDR3 protein	CDR3 DNA
.	TRBV15	TRBJ1-5	TRBD1	CAKGGDRGLWQPQHF	TGTGCCAAGGGAGGGGACAGGGGGCTCTGGCAGCCCCAGCATTTT
many	TRBV20-1	TRBJ2-5	.	CSAQRQTGLQETQYF	TGCAGTGCCCAACGCCAGACAGGCCTCCAAGAGACCCAGTACTTC
many	TRBV10-3	TRBJ1-2	TRBD1	CAISESSSGQGNYGYTF	TGTGCCATCAGTGAATCCTCCTCGGGACAGGGAAACTATGGCTACACCTTC
many	TRBV7-8	TRBJ2-2	.	CASSSPQGLVGELFF	TGTGCCAGCAGCTCGCCGCAGGGTTTGGTCGGGGAGCTGTTTTTT
many	TRBV11-2	TRBJ1-3	TRBD1	CASSLTGAGNTIYF	TGTGCCAGCAGCTTGACAGGGGCGGGAAACACCATATATTTT
.	TRBV29-1	TRBJ2-5	TRBD2	CSVAEGTSGYGETQYF	TGCAGCGTAGCGGAGGGGACTAGCGGGTATGGAGAGACCCAGTACTTC
many	TRBV2	TRBJ1-5	.	CASSLSRDNNQPQHF	TGTGCCAGCAGTCTATCCCGGGACAACAATCAGCCCCAGCATTTT
few	TRBV7-9	TRBJ2-1	TRBD1	CASSRQGENNEQFF	TGTGCCAGCAGCCGCCAGGGGGAGAACAATGAGCAGTTCTTC
.	TRBV7-8	TRBJ2-3	TRBD2	CASSTPGTSGESTDTQYF	TGTGCCAGCAGCACCCCCGGGACTAGCGGGGAAAGCACAGATACGCAGTATTTT
few	TRBV4-1	TRBJ1-1	.	CASSQARGWTEAFF	TGCGCCAGCAGCCAAGCCAGGGGCTGGACTGAAGCTTTCTTT
few	TRBV5-1	TRBJ2-7	TRBD2	CASSSLSGRREQYF	TGCGCCAGCAGCTCCCTTAGCGGGAGGCGTGAGCAGTACTTC
.	TRBV5-1	TRBJ2-1	.	CASSLNVYNEQFF	TGCGCCAGCAGCTTGAATGTTTACAATGAGCAGTTCTTC
many	TRBV2	TRBJ1-2	.	CASSLGRVNYGYTF	TGTGCCAGCAGCCTCGGACGAGTTAACTATGGCTACACCTTC
.	TRBV5-1	TRBJ2-3	TRBD2	CASSHGLAGGPKNGDTQYF	TGCGCCAGCAGCCACGGACTAGCGGGAGGGCCTAAGAACGGCGATACGCAGTATTTT
.	TRBV5-1	TRBJ2-7	TRBD2	CASSQLAGGEEQYF	TGCGCCAGCAGCCAACTAGCGGGAGGTGAAGAGCAGTACTTC
many	TRBV5-1	TRBJ2-1	.	CASSLDRAIYNEQFF	TGCGCCAGCAGCTTGGACAGGGCAATCTACAATGAGCAGTTCTTC
many	TRBV28	TRBJ2-4	TRBD2	CASSLTGGDKNIQYF	TGTGCCAGCAGTTTAACCGGGGGGGACAAAAACATTCAGTACTTC
many	TRBV18	TRBJ1-3	.	CASSPPIGFGNTIYF	TGTGCCAGCTCACCACCAATTGGCTTCGGAAACACCATATATTTT
.	TRBV6-5	TRBJ2-6	.	CASSYLAGANVLTF	TGTGCCAGCAGTTACCTCGCTGGGGCCAACGTCCTGACTTTC
few	TRBV11-1	TRBJ2-5	TRBD1	CASSLTAQGALVQETQYF	TGTGCCAGCAGCTTAACGGCGCAGGGGGCGCTGGTCCAAGAGACCCAGTACTTC
few	TRBV6-1	TRBJ2-2	TRBD2	CASMGLAGAGGTGELFF	TGTGCCAGCATGGGGCTAGCGGGGGCAGGAGGAACCGGGGAGCTGTTTTTT
few	TRBV5-4	TRBJ2-5	.	CASSLGDYQETQYF	TGTGCCAGCAGCTTGGGGGACTACCAAGAGACCCAGTACTTC
.	TRBV10-3	TRBJ2-7	TRBD2	CAISGRTSGDEQYF	TGTGCCATCAGTGGACGCACTAGCGGCGATGAGCAGTACTTC
many	TRBV29-1	TRBJ2-2	.	CSVESPGGGVSTGELFF	TGCAGCGTTGAGAGTCCCGGAGGGGGAGTCTCCACCGGGGAGCTGTTTTTT
many	TRBV30	TRBJ2-3	.	CAWSALWSGLDTQYF	TGTGCCTGGAGTGCCCTCTGGAGCGGTTTAGATACGCAGTATTTT
many	TRBV7-9	TRBJ2-5	.	CASSPPEWTQYF	TGTGCCAGCAGCCCACCCGAGTGGACCCAGTACTTC
few	TRBV7-9	TRBJ1-1	TRBD1	CASSLRPGTVFF	TGTGCCAGCAGCTTACGACCCGGGACAGTTTTCTTT
.	TRBV6-1	TRBJ2-5	.	CASRPGAQETQYF	TGTGCCAGCAGGCCCGGGGCTCAAGAGACCCAGTACTTC
many	TRBV6-1	TRBJ1-6	.	CASSEDFSHNSPLHF	TGTGCCAGCAGTGAAGACTTCAGCCATAATTCACCCCTCCACTTT
.	TRBV6-5	TRBJ2-5	.	CASSSPRSQQETQYF	TGTGCCAGCAGTTCCCCCCGCAGCCAACAAGAGACCCAGTACTTC
.	TRBV20-1	TRBJ2-3	.	CSANPQASSTDTQYF	TGCAGTGCTAATCCTCAAGCGAGTAGCACAGATACGCAGTATTTT
.	TRBV19	TRBJ2-2	TRBD2	CASSPWTRGVSGELFF	TGTGCCAGTAGTCCTTGGACTAGAGGGGTTTCCGGGGAGCTGTTTTTT
many	TRBV29-1	TRBJ2-5	.	CSVIQETQYF	TGCAGCGTTATCCAAGAGACCCAGTACTTC
many	TRBV18	TRBJ2-5	.	CASSPEEETQYF	TGTGCCAGCTCACCGGAAGAAGAGACCCAGTACTTC
few	TRBV6-1	TRBJ2-1	TRBD2	CASSGPGLAGGLGYNEQFF	TGTGCCAGCAGTGGCCCCGGACTAGCGGGGGGGCTTGGGTACAATGAGCAGTTCTTC
many	TRBV11-2	TRBJ1-4	.	CASSLGYEKLFF	TGTGCCAGCAGCTTAGGATATGAAAAACTGTTTTTT
many	TRBV27	TRBJ2-7	.	CASSLYGGSYEQYF	TGTGCCAGCAGTTTATACGGCGGATCCTACGAGCAGTACTTC
many	TRBV28	TRBJ1-1	TRBD1	CASSFVQGAGNTEAFF	TGTGCCAGCAGTTTCGTACAGGGGGCCGGGAACACTGAAGCTTTCTTT
few	TRBV3-1	TRBJ2-7	TRBD2	CASSQDRGLAGYVREQYF	TGTGCCAGCAGCCAAGATAGGGGCCTAGCGGGATATGTGCGCGAGCAGTACTTC
many	TRBV11-2	TRBJ2-7	.	CASSLTSNYEQYF	TGTGCCAGCAGCCTCACCTCTAACTACGAGCAGTACTTC
.	TRBV19	TRBJ1-1	TRBD1	CASSTRQGTEAFF	TGTGCCAGTAGTACCAGACAGGGAACTGAAGCTTTCTTT
many	TRBV30	TRBJ2-7	TRBD1	CAWLGTGGGNEQYF	TGTGCCTGGTTAGGGACAGGGGGCGGAAACGAGCAGTACTTC
.	TRBV2	TRBJ1-6	.	CASSGQGSHSPLHF	TGTGCCAGCAGTGGCCAGGGAAGTCATTCACCCCTCCACTTT
.	TRBV20-1	TRBJ2-1	TRBD2	CSALPTAGGNNEQFF	TGCAGTGCTTTACCCACAGCGGGAGGGAACAATGAGCAGTTCTTC
.	TRBV10-3	TRBJ2-1	TRBD2	CATLGAGGDEQFF	TGTGCCACCCTCGGAGCGGGAGGGGATGAGCAGTTCTTC
many	TRBV6-1	TRBJ1-1	.	CASHDGNAMNTEAFF	TGTGCCAGCCACGACGGTAACGCCATGAACACTGAAGCTTTCTTT
many	TRBV28	TRBJ2-5	TRBD2	CASSSGASGRAGETQYF	TGTGCCAGCAGCTCTGGTGCTAGCGGGAGGGCCGGAGAGACCCAGTACTTC
many	TRBV6-2/TRBV6-3	TRBJ2-3	TRBD2	CASTTGGLAADTQYF	TGTGCCAGCACCACCGGGGGACTAGCGGCAGATACGCAGTATTTT
many	TRBV24-1	TRBJ1-4	.	CATGDGQNEKLFF	TGTGCCACCGGGGACGGACAGAATGAAAAACTGTTTTTT
.	TRBV12-3/TRBV12-4	TRBJ1-6	TRBD1	CASSLNVGDRGSPLHF	TGTGCCAGCAGTTTAAACGTGGGGGACAGGGGTTCACCCCTCCACTTT
.	TRBV28	TRBJ2-6	TRBD2	CASTRGGPGANVLTF	TGTGCCAGCACCCGGGGGGGGCCAGGGGCCAACGTCCTGACTTTC
.	TRBV2	TRBJ2-3	TRBD1	CASSVQGASDTQYF	TGTGCCAGCAGTGTACAGGGGGCTTCAGATACGCAGTATTTT
.	TRBV20-1	TRBJ1-4	.	CSAGFGANEKLFF	TGCAGTGCCGGATTCGGGGCTAATGAAAAACTGTTTTTT
.	TRBV12-5	TRBJ2-5	.	CASGFPFGRTVQETQYF	TGTGCTAGTGGTTTTCCCTTCGGGAGGACAGTCCAAGAGACCCAGTACTTC
many	TRBV7-8	TRBJ2-3	TRBD2	CASSLKVSAGISTDTQYF	TGTGCCAGCAGCTTAAAGGTCTCAGCGGGGATTAGCACAGATACGCAGTATTTT
.	TRBV18	TRBJ2-7	TRBD2	CASSPQGREARGEQYF	TGTGCCAGCTCACCACAAGGGCGGGAGGCCCGGGGAGAGCAGTACTTC
.	TRBV5-1	TRBJ1-5	TRBD1	CASSYRDRGQGATDQPQHF	TGCGCCAGCAGCTACCGGGACAGGGGGCAGGGGGCCACGGATCAGCCCCAGCATTTT
few	TRBV4-1	TRBJ1-1	TRBD1	CASSQGQARGNTEAFF	TGCGCCAGCAGCCAGGGACAGGCTCGGGGGAACACTGAAGCTTTCTTT
.	TRBV11-2	TRBJ2-2	TRBD1	CASIPDRGRVPGELFF	TGTGCCAGCATCCCCGACAGGGGGCGAGTGCCCGGGGAGCTGTTTTTT
many	TRBV5-1	TRBJ2-3	.	CASALGDLLADTQYF	TGCGCCAGCGCTTTAGGAGATCTATTGGCAGATACGCAGTATTTT